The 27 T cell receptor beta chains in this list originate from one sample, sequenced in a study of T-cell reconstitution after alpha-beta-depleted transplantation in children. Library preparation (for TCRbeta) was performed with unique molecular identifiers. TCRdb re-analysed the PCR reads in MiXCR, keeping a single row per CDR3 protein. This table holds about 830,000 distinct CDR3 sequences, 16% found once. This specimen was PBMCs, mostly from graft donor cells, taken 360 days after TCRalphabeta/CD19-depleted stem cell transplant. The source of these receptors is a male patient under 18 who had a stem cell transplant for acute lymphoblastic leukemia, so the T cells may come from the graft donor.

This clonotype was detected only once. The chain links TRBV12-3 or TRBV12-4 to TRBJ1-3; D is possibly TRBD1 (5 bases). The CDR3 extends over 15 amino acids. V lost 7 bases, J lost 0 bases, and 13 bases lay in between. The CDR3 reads CASTRQSSSGNTIYF. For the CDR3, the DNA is TGTGCCAGCACAAGACAGTCGTCCTCTGGAAACACCATATATTTT.

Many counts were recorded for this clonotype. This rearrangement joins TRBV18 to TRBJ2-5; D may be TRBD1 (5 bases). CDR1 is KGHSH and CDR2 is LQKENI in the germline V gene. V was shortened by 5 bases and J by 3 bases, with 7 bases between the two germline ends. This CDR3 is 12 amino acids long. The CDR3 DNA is TGTGCCAGCTCAGCCAGGGAAGAGACCCAGTACTTC. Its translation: CASSAREETQYF.

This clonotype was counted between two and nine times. The CDR3 protein is CASKADRGKIDYEQYF. CDR3 in DNA: TGTGCCAGCAAGGCGGACAGGGGGAAAATAGATTACGAGCAGTACTTC. V gene TRBV2 combines with J gene TRBJ2-7, with 10 bases lining up with TRBD1. The CDR3 extends over 16 amino acids. The junction had 13 bases not matched to a gene; V was cut back by 7 bases and J by 4 bases. The germline V gene encodes CDR1 SNHLY and CDR2 FYNNEI.

Written as DNA, the CDR3 is TGTGCCAGCAGCTCCCTGTCCGGCGGCAATGAGCAGTTCTTC. Amino acid sequence: CASSSLSGGNEQFF. The J gene is TRBJ2-1, the V gene TRBV11-2; D not certain. From germline, CDR1 is SGHAT and CDR2 FQNNGV. The CDR3 is 14 amino acids. The V end was cut by 4 bases, the J end by 6 bases, with 13 bases between.

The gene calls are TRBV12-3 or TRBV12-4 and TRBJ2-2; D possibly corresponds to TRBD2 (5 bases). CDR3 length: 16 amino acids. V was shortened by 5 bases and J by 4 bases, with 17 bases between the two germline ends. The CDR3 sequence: CASSPQTTRGTGELFF. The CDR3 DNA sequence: TGTGCCAGCAGTCCCCAGACAACCCGGGGCACCGGGGAGCTGTTTTTT.

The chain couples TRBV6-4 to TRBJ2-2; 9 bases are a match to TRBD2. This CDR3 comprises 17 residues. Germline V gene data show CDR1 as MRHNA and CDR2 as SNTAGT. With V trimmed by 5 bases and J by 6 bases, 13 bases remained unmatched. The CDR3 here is CASSNTDYSGSAGELFF. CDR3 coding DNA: TGTGCCAGCAGTAACACAGACTATAGCGGGAGCGCCGGGGAGCTGTTTTTT.

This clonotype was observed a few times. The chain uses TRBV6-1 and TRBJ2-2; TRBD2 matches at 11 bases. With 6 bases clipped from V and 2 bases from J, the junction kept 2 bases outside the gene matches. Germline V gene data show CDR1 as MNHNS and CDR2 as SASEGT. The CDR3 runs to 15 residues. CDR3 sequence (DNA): TGTGCCAGCAGGGGACTAGCGGAAAACACCGGGGAGCTGTTTTTT. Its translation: CASRGLAENTGELFF.

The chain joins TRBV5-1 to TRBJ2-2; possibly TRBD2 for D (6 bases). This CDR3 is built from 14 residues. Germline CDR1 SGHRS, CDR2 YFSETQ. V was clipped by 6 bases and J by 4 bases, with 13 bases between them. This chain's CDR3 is CASTRDSTTGELFF. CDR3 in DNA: TGCGCCAGCACCCGGGACTCTACCACCGGGGAGCTGTTTTTT. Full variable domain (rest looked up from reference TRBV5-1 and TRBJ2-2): KAGVTQTPRYLIKTRGQQVTLSCSPISGHRSVSWYQQTPGQGLQFLFEYFSETQRNKGNFPGRFSGRQFSNSRSEMNVSTLELGDSALYLCASTRDSTTGELFFGEGSRLTVL.

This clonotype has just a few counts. Here the CDR3 reads CASSPDATSGSVNTQYF. CDR3 bases: TGTGCCAGCAGTCCAGATGCGACTAGCGGGAGTGTAAATACGCAGTATTTT. The V call is TRBV12-3 or TRBV12-4, the J call TRBJ2-3, with 12 bases matching TRBD2. The CDR3 loop spans 17 amino acids. V lost 5 bases to trimming and J lost 7 bases; unmatched junction nucleotides: 13.

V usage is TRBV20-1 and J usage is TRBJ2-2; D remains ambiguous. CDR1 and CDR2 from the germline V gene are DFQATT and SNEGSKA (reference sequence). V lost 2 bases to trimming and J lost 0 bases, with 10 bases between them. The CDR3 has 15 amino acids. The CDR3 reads CSARISISNTGELFF. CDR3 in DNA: TGCAGTGCTAGAATTAGCATCTCGAACACCGGGGAGCTGTTTTTT.

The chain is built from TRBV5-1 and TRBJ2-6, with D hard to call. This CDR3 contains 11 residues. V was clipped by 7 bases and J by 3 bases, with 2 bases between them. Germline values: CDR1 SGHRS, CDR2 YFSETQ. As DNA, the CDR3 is TGCGCCAGCGGTGGGGCCAACGTCCTGACTTTC. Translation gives CASGGANVLTF.

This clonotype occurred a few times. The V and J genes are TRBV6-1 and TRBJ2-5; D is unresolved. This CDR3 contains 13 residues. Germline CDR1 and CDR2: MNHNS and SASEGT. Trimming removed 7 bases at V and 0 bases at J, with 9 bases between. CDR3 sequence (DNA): TGTGCCAGCAACTCCACGTACCAAGAGACCCAGTACTTC. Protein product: CASNSTYQETQYF.

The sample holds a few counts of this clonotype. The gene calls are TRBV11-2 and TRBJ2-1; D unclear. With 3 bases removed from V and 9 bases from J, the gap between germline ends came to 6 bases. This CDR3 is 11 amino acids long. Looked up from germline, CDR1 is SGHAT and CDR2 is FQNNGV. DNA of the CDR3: TGTGCCAGCAGCTTCGGGCTTGAGCAGTTCTTC. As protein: CASSFGLEQFF.

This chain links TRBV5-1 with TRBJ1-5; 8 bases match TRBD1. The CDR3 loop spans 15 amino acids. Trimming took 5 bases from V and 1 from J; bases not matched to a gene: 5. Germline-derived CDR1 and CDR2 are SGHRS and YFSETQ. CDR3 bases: TGCGCCAGCAGTTCAGGGGGCGGGAGCAATCAGCCCCAGCATTTT. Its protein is CASSSGGGSNQPQHF.

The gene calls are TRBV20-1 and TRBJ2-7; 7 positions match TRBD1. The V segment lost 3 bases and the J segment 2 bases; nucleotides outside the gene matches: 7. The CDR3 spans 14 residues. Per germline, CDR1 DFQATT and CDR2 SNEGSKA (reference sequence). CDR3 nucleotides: TGCAGTGCTAGCCTGACAGGGCGCACCTACGAGCAGTACTTC. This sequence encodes CSASLTGRTYEQYF.

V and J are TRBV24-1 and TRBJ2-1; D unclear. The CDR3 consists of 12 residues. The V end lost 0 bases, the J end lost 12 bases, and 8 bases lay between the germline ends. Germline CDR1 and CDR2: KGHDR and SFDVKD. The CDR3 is CATSDLFWRQFF. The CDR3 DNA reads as TGTGCCACCAGTGATTTGTTCTGGCGGCAGTTCTTC.

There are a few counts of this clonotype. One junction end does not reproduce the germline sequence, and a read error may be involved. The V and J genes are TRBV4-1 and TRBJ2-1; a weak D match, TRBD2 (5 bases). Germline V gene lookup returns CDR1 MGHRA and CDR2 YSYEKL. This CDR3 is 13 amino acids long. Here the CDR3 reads CASSQGVESVGVF. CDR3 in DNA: TGCGCCAGCAGCCAAGGGGTCGAGTCCGTCGGGGTCTTC.

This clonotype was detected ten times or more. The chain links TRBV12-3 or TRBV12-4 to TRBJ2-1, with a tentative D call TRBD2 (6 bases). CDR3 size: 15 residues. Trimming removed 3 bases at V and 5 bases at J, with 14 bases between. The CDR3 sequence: CASSLEGPTHNEQFF. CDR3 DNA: TGTGCCAGCAGTTTGGAGGGACCCACACACAATGAGCAGTTCTTC.

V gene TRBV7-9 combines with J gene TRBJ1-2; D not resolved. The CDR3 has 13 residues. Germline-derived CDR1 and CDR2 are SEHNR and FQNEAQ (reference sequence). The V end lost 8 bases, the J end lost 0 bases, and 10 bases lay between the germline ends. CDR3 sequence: CASYWPSNYGYTF. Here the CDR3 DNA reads TGTGCCAGCTACTGGCCCTCTAACTATGGCTACACCTTC.

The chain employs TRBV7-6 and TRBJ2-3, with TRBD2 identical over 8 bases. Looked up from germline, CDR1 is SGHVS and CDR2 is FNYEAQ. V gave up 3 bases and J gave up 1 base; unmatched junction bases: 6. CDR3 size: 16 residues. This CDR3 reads CASSFRPGRGTDTQYF. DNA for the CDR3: TGTGCCAGCAGCTTTCGGCCCGGGAGGGGCACAGATACGCAGTATTTT.

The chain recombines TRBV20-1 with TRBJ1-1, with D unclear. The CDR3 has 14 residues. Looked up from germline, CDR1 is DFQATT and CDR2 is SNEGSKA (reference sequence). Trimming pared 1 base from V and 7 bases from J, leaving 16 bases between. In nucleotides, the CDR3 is TGCAGTGCTAGAGTGTCAGGCAAGCGCGTTGAAGCTTTCTTT. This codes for CSARVSGKRVEAFF.

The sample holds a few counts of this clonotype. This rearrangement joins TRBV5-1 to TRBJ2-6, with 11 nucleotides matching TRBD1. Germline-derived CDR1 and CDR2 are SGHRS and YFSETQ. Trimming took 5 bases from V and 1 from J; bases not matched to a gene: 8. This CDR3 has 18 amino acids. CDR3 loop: CASSSSGTGGSGANVLTF. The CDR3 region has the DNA TGCGCCAGCAGTTCCTCCGGGACAGGGGGATCTGGGGCCAACGTCCTGACTTTC.

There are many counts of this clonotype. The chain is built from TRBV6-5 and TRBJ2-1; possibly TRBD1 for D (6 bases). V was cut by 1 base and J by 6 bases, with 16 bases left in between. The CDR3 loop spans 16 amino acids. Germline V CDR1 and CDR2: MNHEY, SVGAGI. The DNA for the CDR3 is TGTGCCAGCAGTTACTTTGGGGGCGAGGTGCCCAATGAGCAGTTCTTC. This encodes CASSYFGGEVPNEQFF.

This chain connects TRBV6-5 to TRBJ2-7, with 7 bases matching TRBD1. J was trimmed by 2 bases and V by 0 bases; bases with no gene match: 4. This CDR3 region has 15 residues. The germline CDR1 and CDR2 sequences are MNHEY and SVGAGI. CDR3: CASSYSGQGAYEQYF. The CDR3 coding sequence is TGTGCCAGCAGTTACTCGGGGCAGGGGGCCTACGAGCAGTACTTC.

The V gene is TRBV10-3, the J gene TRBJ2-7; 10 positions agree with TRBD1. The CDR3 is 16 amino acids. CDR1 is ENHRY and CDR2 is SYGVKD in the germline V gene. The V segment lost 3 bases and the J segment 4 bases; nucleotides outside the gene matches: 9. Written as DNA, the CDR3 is TGTGCCATCAGTGATCCGGGACAGGGGACGGGGTACGAGCAGTACTTC. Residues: CAISDPGQGTGYEQYF.

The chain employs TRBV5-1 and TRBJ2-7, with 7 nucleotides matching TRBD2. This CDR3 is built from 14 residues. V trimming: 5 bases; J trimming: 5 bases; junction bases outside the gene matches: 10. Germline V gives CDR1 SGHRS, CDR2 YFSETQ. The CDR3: CASSTGREDDEQYF. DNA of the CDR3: TGCGCCAGCAGTACGGGTCGGGAGGACGACGAGCAGTACTTC.

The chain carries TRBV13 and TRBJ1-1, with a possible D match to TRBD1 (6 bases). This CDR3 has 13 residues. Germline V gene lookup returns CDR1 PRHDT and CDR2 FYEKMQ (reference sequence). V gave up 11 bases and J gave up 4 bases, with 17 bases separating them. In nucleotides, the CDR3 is TGTGCCTCTTGTGGGGGCTGGGGCACTGAAGCTTTCTTT. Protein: CASCGGWGTEAFF.